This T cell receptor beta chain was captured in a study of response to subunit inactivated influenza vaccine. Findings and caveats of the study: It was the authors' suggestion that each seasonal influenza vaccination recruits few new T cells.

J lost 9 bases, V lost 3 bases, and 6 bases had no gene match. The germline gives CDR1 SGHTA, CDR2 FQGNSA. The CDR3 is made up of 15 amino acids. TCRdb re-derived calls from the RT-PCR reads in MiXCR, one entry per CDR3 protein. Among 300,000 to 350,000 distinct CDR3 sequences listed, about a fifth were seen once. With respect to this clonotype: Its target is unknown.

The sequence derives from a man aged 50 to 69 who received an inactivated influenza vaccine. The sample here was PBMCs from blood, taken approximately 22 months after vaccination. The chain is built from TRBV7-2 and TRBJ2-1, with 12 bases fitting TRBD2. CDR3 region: CASSFMTSGRTEQFF. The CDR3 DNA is TGTGCCAGCAGCTTTATGACTAGCGGGAGAACTGAGCAGTTCTTC.